This TCR beta chain was sequenced during a study of blood T cell repertoires in COVID-19. Study-wide context: PBMCs, B-cell-depleted T cells, or T cells were the source of the cDNA or gDNA that made up the material.

Clones were sequenced by immunoSEQ multiplex PCR, and TCRdb holds only the in-frame ones, with some missing. Of 200,000 or so clones listed, 85% to 90% are singletons. Clinical histories supplied by participants themselves formed the basis of cohort assignment. Germline V gene sequence: CDR1 SQVTM, CDR2 ANQGSEA. The CDR3 totals 13 residues. The V end was cut by 4 bases, the J end by 8 bases, with 15 bases between. The receptor was isolated from a woman aged 18-29 years in a cohort exposed to, infected with or recovered from COVID-19 (not recorded which). Sequencing was done on a sample of PBMCs or T cells enriched from blood (not recorded which). The chain couples TRBV29-1 to TRBJ2-1; D gene unclear. CDR3 protein: CSVGQVLYYEQFF. The DNA of the CDR3 is TGCAGCGTTGGGCAGGTTTTATATTATGAGCAGTTCTTC.